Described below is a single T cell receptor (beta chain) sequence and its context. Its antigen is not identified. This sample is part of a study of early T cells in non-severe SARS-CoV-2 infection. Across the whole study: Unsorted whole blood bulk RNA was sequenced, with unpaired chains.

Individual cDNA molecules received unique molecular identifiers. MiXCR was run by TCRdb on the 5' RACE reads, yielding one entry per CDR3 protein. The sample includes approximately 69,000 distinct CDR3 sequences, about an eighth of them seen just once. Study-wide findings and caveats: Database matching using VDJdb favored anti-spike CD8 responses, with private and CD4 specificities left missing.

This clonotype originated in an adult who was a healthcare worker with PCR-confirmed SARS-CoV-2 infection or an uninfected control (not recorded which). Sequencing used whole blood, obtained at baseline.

In DNA, the CDR3 is TGTGCCAGCAGCCCAACATTACAGGGAGGGTCTGATACGCAGTATTTT. This gives the protein CASSPTLQGGSDTQYF. The rearrangement links TRBV7-3 to TRBJ2-3; a possible D gene is TRBD2 (7 bases). V lost 5 bases to trimming and J lost 6 bases, with 21 bases between them. The CDR3 runs 16 residues. Germline CDR1 SGHTA, CDR2 FQGTGA. Combining the CDR3 with reference TRBV7-3 and TRBJ2-3 gives the whole variable domain GAGVSQTPSNKVTEKGKYVELRCDPISGHTALYWYRQSLGQGPEFLIYFQGTGAADDSGLPNDRFFAVRPEGSVSTLKIQRTERGDSAVYLCASSPTLQGGSDTQYFGPGTRLTVL.